The T cell receptor beta chain under discussion was sequenced for a study of blood T cell repertoires in COVID-19. About the research overall: Spain, Italy and the United States supplied samples that represented acute and convalescent COVID-19. From T cells, B-cell-depleted T cells, or PBMCs came the material, which was cDNA or gDNA.

The CDR3 is 13 residues long. Trimming cost V 1 base and J 0 bases, with 4 bases left between them. In the authors' workflow: Reference gene primer amplification gave estimated nucleated cell counts. Clones were read by immunoSEQ multiplex PCR, and TCRdb kept only the in-frame ones, dropping some. The V and J calls and clone size come from that table; D and trimming were worked out from the DNA. The sample records roughly 60,000 clones, approximately 78% being singletons. The sequenced sample was peripheral blood. The sequence came from a man aged 80 or over with acute or convalescent COVID-19. The chain recombines TRBV12-3 or TRBV12-4 with TRBJ2-7, with D unclear. CDR3 in amino acids: CASSLGLSYEQYF. The CDR3, as DNA: TGTGCCAGCAGTTTAGGACTCTCCTACGAGCAGTACTTC.